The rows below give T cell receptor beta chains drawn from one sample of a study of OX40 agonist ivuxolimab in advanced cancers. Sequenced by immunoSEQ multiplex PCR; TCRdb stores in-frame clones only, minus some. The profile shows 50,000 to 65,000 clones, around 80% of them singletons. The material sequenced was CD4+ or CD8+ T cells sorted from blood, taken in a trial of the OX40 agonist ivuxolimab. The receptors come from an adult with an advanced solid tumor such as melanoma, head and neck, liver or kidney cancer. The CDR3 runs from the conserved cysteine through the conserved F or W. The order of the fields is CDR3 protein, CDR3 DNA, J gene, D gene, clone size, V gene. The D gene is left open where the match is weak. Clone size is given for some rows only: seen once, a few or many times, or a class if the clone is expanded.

CDR3aa: CASSIVENTEAFF
CDR3nt: TGTGCCAGTAGTATTGTGGAGAACACTGAAGCTTTCTTT
j_gene: TRBJ1-1
d_gene: -
abundance: -
v_gene: TRBV19

CDR3aa: CASSLGAGTGMTEAFF
CDR3nt: TGTGCCAGCAGCTTAGGGGCCGGGACAGGGATGACTGAAGCTTTCTTT
j_gene: TRBJ1-1
d_gene: TRBD1
abundance: -
v_gene: TRBV7-2

CDR3aa: CSVEGSRGADTQYF
CDR3nt: TGCAGCGTTGAAGGGAGCAGGGGCGCAGATACGCAGTATTTT
j_gene: TRBJ2-3
d_gene: -
abundance: -
v_gene: TRBV29-1

CDR3aa: CASSPLQGSGTEAFF
CDR3nt: TGCGCCAGCAGCCCCCTCCAGGGTAGCGGCACTGAAGCTTTCTTT
j_gene: TRBJ1-1
d_gene: -
abundance: -
v_gene: TRBV5-1

CDR3aa: CASSRLAGGLNEQFF
CDR3nt: TGTGCCAGCAGCCGACTAGCGGGAGGTTTGAATGAGCAGTTCTTC
j_gene: TRBJ2-1
d_gene: TRBD2
abundance: -
v_gene: TRBV7-3

CDR3aa: CASRGPGSYGYTF
CDR3nt: TGTGCCAGCAGGGGACCAGGGTCCTATGGCTACACCTTC
j_gene: TRBJ1-2
d_gene: -
abundance: -
v_gene: TRBV6-5

CDR3aa: CASSLNTGDTEAFF
CDR3nt: TGTGCCAGCAGCTTAAATACAGGGGACACTGAAGCTTTCTTT
j_gene: TRBJ1-1
d_gene: TRBD1
abundance: -
v_gene: TRBV7-9

CDR3aa: CASSLRETNYGYTF
CDR3nt: TGTGCCAGCAGCTTGAGGGAGACCAACTATGGCTACACCTTC
j_gene: TRBJ1-2
d_gene: -
abundance: once
v_gene: TRBV7-9

CDR3aa: CASSQMGDNEQFF
CDR3nt: TGCGCCAGCAGCCAAATGGGGGACAATGAGCAGTTCTTC
j_gene: TRBJ2-1
d_gene: -
abundance: -
v_gene: TRBV4-1

CDR3aa: CASSILGHIRELFF
CDR3nt: TGTGCCAGCAGTATACTCGGACATATACGGGAGCTGTTTTTT
j_gene: TRBJ2-2
d_gene: -
abundance: few
v_gene: TRBV28

CDR3aa: CAAGPSSYNEQFF
CDR3nt: TGTGCTGCGGGGCCTAGCTCCTACAATGAGCAGTTCTTC
j_gene: TRBJ2-1
d_gene: -
abundance: -
v_gene: TRBV28

CDR3aa: CASSVSVYEQYF
CDR3nt: TGTGCCAGCAGTGTAAGCGTTTACGAGCAGTACTTC
j_gene: TRBJ2-7
d_gene: -
abundance: -
v_gene: TRBV2

CDR3aa: CASSLMGPLGENEQFF
CDR3nt: TGTGCCAGCAGCTTAATGGGACCTCTGGGAGAAAATGAGCAGTTCTTC
j_gene: TRBJ2-1
d_gene: -
abundance: -
v_gene: TRBV7-3

CDR3aa: CASSPVTASGANVLTF
CDR3nt: TGTGCCAGCAGCCCCGTCACAGCCTCTGGGGCCAACGTCCTGACTTTC
j_gene: TRBJ2-6
d_gene: -
abundance: -
v_gene: TRBV7-2

CDR3aa: CASRWGQDYTEAFF
CDR3nt: TGCGCCAGCAGATGGGGACAGGATTACACTGAAGCTTTCTTT
j_gene: TRBJ1-1
d_gene: TRBD1
abundance: -
v_gene: TRBV5-1

CDR3aa: CASSPRGASGNTIYF
CDR3nt: TGTGCCAGCAGCCCACGCGGGGCATCTGGAAACACCATATATTTT
j_gene: TRBJ1-3
d_gene: -
abundance: once
v_gene: TRBV27

CDR3aa: CASSGIGSGNTIYF
CDR3nt: TGCGCCAGCAGTGGCATTGGGTCTGGAAACACCATATATTTT
j_gene: TRBJ1-3
d_gene: -
abundance: -
v_gene: TRBV10-2

CDR3aa: CASSFNGDSSNQPQHF
CDR3nt: TGTGCCAGCAGTTTTAACGGGGACAGTAGCAATCAGCCCCAGCATTTT
j_gene: TRBJ1-5
d_gene: TRBD1
abundance: few
v_gene: TRBV27

CDR3aa: CASSYDRDRVIEAFF
CDR3nt: TGCGCCAGCAGCTATGATAGGGACAGGGTAATTGAAGCTTTCTTT
j_gene: TRBJ1-1
d_gene: TRBD1
abundance: -
v_gene: TRBV5-1

CDR3aa: CASSVGTLLGGTGELFF
CDR3nt: TGTGCCAGCAGCGTAGGGACTTTACTAGGAGGCACCGGGGAGCTGTTTTTT
j_gene: TRBJ2-2
d_gene: -
abundance: -
v_gene: TRBV9

CDR3aa: CASSPSETQYF
CDR3nt: TGTGCCAGCTCACCCTCGGAGACCCAGTACTTC
j_gene: TRBJ2-5
d_gene: -
abundance: -
v_gene: TRBV18

CDR3aa: CASSKEVEGHPPTLTYEQYF
CDR3nt: TGTGCCAGCAGCAAAGAAGTGGAAGGACATCCCCCCACTTTAACCTACGAGCAGTACTTC
j_gene: TRBJ2-7
d_gene: -
abundance: -
v_gene: TRBV21-1

CDR3aa: CASSSGPGTGELFF
CDR3nt: TGTGCCAGCAGCAGCGGACCGGGCACCGGGGAGCTGTTTTTT
j_gene: TRBJ2-2
d_gene: -
abundance: -
v_gene: TRBV5-6

CDR3aa: CASRGDGIRATNEKLFF
CDR3nt: TGTGCCAGTAGAGGAGACGGGATACGTGCAACTAATGAAAAACTGTTTTTT
j_gene: TRBJ1-4
d_gene: -
abundance: once
v_gene: TRBV19

CDR3aa: CAWSVRGQGEETQYF
CDR3nt: TGTGCCTGGAGTGTAAGGGGACAGGGTGAAGAGACCCAGTACTTC
j_gene: TRBJ2-5
d_gene: TRBD1
abundance: -
v_gene: TRBV30

CDR3aa: CASSLGGGLTDTQYF
CDR3nt: TGTGCCAGCAGCTTAGGCGGGGGGCTCACAGATACGCAGTATTTT
j_gene: TRBJ2-3
d_gene: TRBD2
abundance: -
v_gene: TRBV7-3